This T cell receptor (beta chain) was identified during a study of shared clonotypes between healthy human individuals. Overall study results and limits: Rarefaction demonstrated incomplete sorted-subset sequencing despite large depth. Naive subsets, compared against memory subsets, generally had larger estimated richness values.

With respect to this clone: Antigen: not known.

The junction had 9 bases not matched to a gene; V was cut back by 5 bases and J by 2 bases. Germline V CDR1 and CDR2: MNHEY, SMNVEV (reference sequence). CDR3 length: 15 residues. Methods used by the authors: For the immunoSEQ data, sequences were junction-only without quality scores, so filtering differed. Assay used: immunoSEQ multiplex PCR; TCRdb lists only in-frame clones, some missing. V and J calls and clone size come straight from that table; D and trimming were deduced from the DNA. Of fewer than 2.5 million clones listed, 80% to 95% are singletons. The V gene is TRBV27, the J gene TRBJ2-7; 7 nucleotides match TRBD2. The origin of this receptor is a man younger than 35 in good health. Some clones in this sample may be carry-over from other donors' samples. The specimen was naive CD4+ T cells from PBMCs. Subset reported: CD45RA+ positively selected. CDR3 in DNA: TGTGCCAGCAGTGTAGCTAGCGGTCGTACCTACGAGCAGTACTTC. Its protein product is CASSVASGRTYEQYF.